These 12 T cell receptor beta chains came from one sample sequenced in a study of glioma-infiltrating T cells after dendritic cell vaccination. The sample's time point: after dendritic cell vaccination, including at tumor progression/relapse. Profiled with immunoSEQ multiplex PCR; TCRdb holds only in-frame clones, not every one. Of 99,000 or so clones listed, 65% to 85% were seen once; the top ten hold around 5.4%. The source was blood, collected after dendritic cell vaccination. These receptors all stem from a human donor with glioblastoma.

V gene TRBV19 combines with J gene TRBJ1-1; perhaps TRBD1 as D (6 bases). Germline values: CDR1 LNHDA, CDR2 SQIVND (reference sequence). V was trimmed by 5 bases and J by 4 bases, leaving 14 bases between them. The CDR3 loop spans 14 amino acids. The CDR3 DNA reads TGTGCCAGTAGTGCCTATATAGGGGGCACTGAAGCTTTCTTT. It codes for CASSAYIGGTEAFF.

The chain employs TRBV2 and TRBJ2-3; 8 bases align to TRBD2. V gave up 3 bases and J gave up 0 bases; unmatched junction bases: 8. Germline V gene data show CDR1 as SNHLY and CDR2 as FYNNEI. CDR3 length: 17 amino acids. In nucleotides, the CDR3 is TGTGCCAGCAGTGAGTCTCGGCTAGCGGGCAGCACAGATACGCAGTATTTT. The encoded protein is CASSESRLAGSTDTQYF. Combining the CDR3 with reference TRBV2 and TRBJ2-3 gives the whole variable domain EPEVTQTPSHQVTQMGQEVILRCVPISNHLYFYWYRQILGQKVEFLVSFYNNEISEKSEIFDDQFSVERPDGSNFTLKIRSTKLEDSAMYFCASSESRLAGSTDTQYFGPGTRLTVL.

The rearrangement joins TRBV28 to TRBJ2-1, with TRBD2 matching over 8 bases. Germline CDR1 and CDR2: MDHEN and SYDVKM. This CDR3 is built from 15 residues. The V and J ends lost 7 bases and 6 bases, in that order; junction bases with no gene match: 11. The CDR3 coding sequence is TGTGCCAGCACCGTCGGGACTAGGAACGGCAATGAGCAGTTCTTC. Translated: CASTVGTRNGNEQFF.

The V call is TRBV6-4, the J call TRBJ2-1; D gene ambiguous. The CDR3 spans 15 residues. Per the germline V gene, CDR1 is MRHNA and CDR2 is SNTAGT. Trimming stripped 0 bases from V and 4 bases from J, with 10 bases between. For the CDR3, the DNA is TGTGCCAGCAGTGACTCGGCCCGTTCATACAATGAGCAGTTCTTC. This gives the protein CASSDSARSYNEQFF.

J is TRBJ2-7 and V is TRBV28; D possibly corresponds to TRBD1 (5 bases). The germline V gene has CDR1 MDHEN and CDR2 SYDVKM. There are 14 residues in the CDR3. The germline V and J ends were trimmed by 5 bases and 5 bases, with 16 bases remaining between them. The CDR3 reads CASSPLDRGDEQYF. In DNA, the CDR3 is TGTGCCAGCAGTCCCCTTGACAGAGGAGACGAGCAGTACTTC.

Only a few counts were recorded for this clone. Other DNA sequences of this sample code for an identical CDR3. The chain recombines TRBV5-4 with TRBJ1-1; 7 bases are a match to TRBD1. From germline, CDR1 is SGHNT and CDR2 YYREEE (reference sequence). Trimming took 4 bases from V and 0 from J; bases not matched to a gene: 6. The CDR3 runs 15 residues. CDR3 sequence (DNA): TGTGCCAGCAGCCCTCCACAGGGGATGAACACTGAAGCTTTCTTT. Translating it yields CASSPPQGMNTEAFF.

This clone was seen a single time. The J gene is TRBJ2-7, the V gene TRBV15, with TRBD1 matching over 7 bases. This CDR3 has 16 residues. The ends lost 4 bases at V and 0 bases at J; junction bases unmatched: 9. The V gene's germline CDR1 is LNHNV and CDR2 YYDKDF (reference sequence). Here the CDR3 DNA reads TGTGCCACCAGCAAAAGAACGGGACAGCTCTCCTACGAGCAGTACTTC. It encodes CATSKRTGQLSYEQYF.

The chain links TRBV6-5 to TRBJ2-2; TRBD2 agrees at 9 bases. Germline V gene lookup returns CDR1 MNHEY and CDR2 SVGAGI. V lost 6 bases and J lost 7; bases outside the gene matches: 6. CDR3 length: 14 residues. Written as DNA, the CDR3 is TGTGCCAGCAGGGCGGGAGGGCCGGGCGGGGAGCTGTTTTTT. Protein product: CASRAGGPGGELFF.

This chain links TRBV5-1 with TRBJ2-1; D remains unclear. Trimming took off 0 bases at V and 2 bases at J, with 6 bases between the two ends. The CDR3 extends over 14 amino acids. CDR1 and CDR2 from the germline V gene are SGHRS and YFSETQ. The CDR3 region has the DNA TGCGCCAGCAGCTTGGGTCGGGCCTACAATGAGCAGTTCTTC. Protein product: CASSLGRAYNEQFF.

The chain joins TRBV18 to TRBJ2-7; TRBD1 might be the D (5 bases). With 3 bases removed from V and 2 bases from J, the gap between germline ends came to 17 bases. The CDR3 extends over 16 amino acids. Germline CDR1 and CDR2: KGHSH and LQKENI. CDR3 bases: TGTGCCAGCTCACCCCCACTGGGGCAGGTGCCCTACGAGCAGTACTTC. It yields the protein CASSPPLGQVPYEQYF.

This clone has just one count. J is TRBJ2-3 and V is TRBV30, with TRBD1 matching over 9 bases. V dropped 5 bases and J dropped 6; count of bases not matched to a gene: 12. This CDR3 has 15 residues. Per the germline V gene, CDR1 is GTSNPN and CDR2 is SVGIG (reference sequence). The chain's CDR3 is CAWDKGTGWADTQYF. The CDR3 region has the DNA TGTGCCTGGGACAAAGGGACAGGGTGGGCGGATACGCAGTATTTT. The full variable domain, in which reference TRBV30 and TRBJ2-3 provide the parts outside the CDR3, is SQTIHQWPATLVQPVGSPLSLECTVEGTSNPNLYWYRQAAGRGLQLLFYSVGIGQISSEVPQNLSASRPQDRQFILSSKKLLLSDSGFYLCAWDKGTGWADTQYFGPGTRLTVL.

The chain recombines TRBV14 with TRBJ2-7, with unresolved D. Trimming cost V 1 base and J 3 bases, with 10 bases left between them. The CDR3 covers 14 residues. Germline values: CDR1 SGHDN, CDR2 FVKESK. CDR3 residues: CASSQAGFGYEQYF. CDR3 DNA sequence: TGTGCCAGCAGCCAAGCCGGTTTTGGCTACGAGCAGTACTTC.